This T cell receptor beta chain originates from a study of T-cell memory formation after mild COVID-19. TCRdb reanalysed the 5' RACE reads using MiXCR and keeps one entry per CDR3 protein. The sample lists roughly 320,000 distinct CDR3 sequences; around 30% were seen once. A word on this clonotype: What it binds is unknown.

Broader study findings: A subset of responding clones appeared in pre-infection memory, suggesting cross-reactive memory joined.

The germline CDR1 and CDR2 sequences are SNHLY and FYNNEI. This CDR3 is built from 12 residues. V was trimmed by 6 bases and J by 8 bases, leaving 11 bases between them. The source material was PBMCs or a T cell subset sorted from them (not recorded which). The V call is TRBV2, the J call TRBJ1-5; D might be TRBD1 (5 bases). The TCR originated in an adult woman who had mild COVID-19 (a few samples of this study predate the infection). Cell type and time point are not known. CDR3 sequence (DNA): TGTGCCAGCAGCGCGGGACGGGAGCCCCAGCATTTT. Amino acids: CASSAGREPQHF.